This TCR beta chain was captured in a study of blood T cell repertoires in COVID-19. On the study more broadly: Sites across the United States, Italy and Spain contributed samples from acute and convalescent COVID-19. Sources were T cells, B-cell-depleted T cells, or PBMCs; the material itself was cDNA or gDNA.

Here immunoSEQ multiplex PCR was the method, and the copy in TCRdb shows in-frame clones only, minus some. Of 300,000 to 400,000 clones in the sample, about 88% were seen once. Germline CDR1 SGHNT, CDR2 YYREEE (reference sequence). The CDR3 covers 16 residues. Germline trimming cut 4 bases from V and 7 bases from J; bases unmatched to any gene: 11. Seattle-derived patients entered the study during active infection and were followed longitudinally. V usage is TRBV5-4 and J usage is TRBJ2-2, with 9 bases identical to TRBD1. The origin of this receptor is a woman in her sixties or seventies with COVID-19, enrolled during active disease. The sequenced sample was peripheral blood. CDR3 amino acids: CASSPVQGANGGELFF. The CDR3 DNA reads as TGTGCCAGCAGCCCGGTACAGGGGGCTAACGGCGGGGAGCTGTTTTTT.